Listed below are T cell receptor beta chains from one sample, sequenced in a study of technical replicates of blood from several donors. The repertoire was sequenced with immunoSEQ multiplex PCR; TCRdb's copy has only in-frame clones and lacks some. The top ten hold 4% to 5% of the sample, which has tens of thousands of clones, roughly 88% seen once. Sequencing used PBMCs. Receptors originate from a human donor in good health. Some clones in this sample may be carry-over from other donors' samples. Each CDR3 is given with its conserved first and last residue. The D gene is left open where the match is weak. Part of the rows lack a size; the others show once, few, many or a class for expanded clones.

>TRBJ1-2|TRBV30|-|-
TGTGCCTGGAGTGCGGGGGGTTATGGCTACACCTTC
CAWSAGGYGYTF
>TRBJ1-1|TRBV7-9|-|-
TGTGCCAGCAGCTCAAGCACTTACACTGAAGCTTTCTTT
CASSSSTYTEAFF
>TRBJ2-3|TRBV7-3|-|TRBD2
TGTGCCAGCAGCTTAAGTCCGGGACTAGGAACAGATACGCAGTATTTT
CASSLSPGLGTDTQYF
>TRBJ2-3|TRBV7-3|once|-
TGTGCCAGCAGAGACTTATCGGCAGATACGCAGTATTTT
CASRDLSADTQYF
>TRBJ2-1|TRBV5-1|-|-
TGCGCCAGCAGCTTGACAGGGAGAGACTACAATGAGCAGTTCTTC
CASSLTGRDYNEQFF
>TRBJ1-5|TRBV5-8|-|-
TGTGCCAGCAGCTTGAAGGTGGGGCATCAGCCCCAGCATTTT
CASSLKVGHQPQHF
>TRBJ1-2|TRBV4-2|-|-
TGTGCCAGCAGCCAAGATGAGGGGGCTAACTATGGCTACACCTTC
CASSQDEGANYGYTF
>TRBJ1-1|TRBV2|few|TRBD1
TGTGCCAGCAGGCAGGGGGCGACTGAAGCTTTCTTT
CASRQGATEAFF
>TRBJ1-1|TRBV5-5|-|-
TGTGCCAGCAGCCCTACGAACACTGAAGCTTTCTTT
CASSPTNTEAFF
>TRBJ2-1|TRBV4-1|-|TRBD2
TGCGCCAGCAGCCAAGTCAGTCTTCTAGCGGGAGGGGAAGAGCAGTTCTTC
CASSQVSLLAGGEEQFF
>TRBJ2-1|TRBV9|-|TRBD2
TGTGCCAGCAGCTCTAGCGGGGGCCGTTACAATGAGCAGTTCTTC
CASSSSGGRYNEQFF
>TRBJ2-3|TRBV19|-|-
TGTGCCAGTAGGCTGGCGACAGGAAGTAGCACAGATACGCAGTATTTT
CASRLATGSSTDTQYF
>TRBJ2-1|TRBV11-2|-|-
TGTGCCAGCAGCTTTTACGGTTACTACAATGAGCAGTTCTTC
CASSFYGYYNEQFF
>TRBJ2-2|TRBV11-3|-|-
TGTGCCACTCACCCCCCCACTAGCCCCTCGAACACCGGGGAGCTGTTTTTT
CATHPPTSPSNTGELFF
>TRBJ2-1|TRBV7-9|-|TRBD2
TGTGCCAGCAGAGAGGGGTTAGCGGGGAATGAGCAGTTCTTC
CASREGLAGNEQFF
>TRBJ1-1|TRBV27|-|TRBD1
TGTGCCAGCAGTCCAGGGGGCTGGAACACTGAAGCTTTCTTT
CASSPGGWNTEAFF
>TRBJ1-1|TRBV5-4|-|-
TGTGCCAGCAGCCGGAGGGCAGGTCGGAACACTGAAGCTTTCTTT
CASSRRAGRNTEAFF
>TRBJ2-3|TRBV29-1|-|-
TGCAGCGTTGGGACAGTATATGGAGGCACAGATACGCAGTATTTT
CSVGTVYGGTDTQYF
>TRBJ2-7|TRBV7-8|-|TRBD1
TGTGCCAGCAGCCTCCGGACAGGGCACGAGCAGTACTTC
CASSLRTGHEQYF
>TRBJ1-1|TRBV7-3|-|TRBD1
TGTGCCAGCAGCTTAATCTGGGACAGTGAAGCTTTCTTT
CASSLIWDSEAFF
>TRBJ1-2|TRBV10-3|-|-
TGTGCCATCAGTGAGTCCCTCTATGGCTACACCTTC
CAISESLYGYTF
>TRBJ2-7|TRBV7-2|-|-
TGTGCCAGCAGCCCGCATGGCCTGGCGGGGAACTACGAGCAGTACTTC
CASSPHGLAGNYEQYF
>TRBJ1-2|TRBV29-1|-|-
TGCAGCGTTGTGGACAGCGATTTAGACCGGCTTGGCTACACCTTC
CSVVDSDLDRLGYTF
>TRBJ1-4|TRBV4-1|-|-
TGCGCCAGCAGCCAAGTTGAGCTAACTAATGAAAAACTGTTTTTT
CASSQVELTNEKLFF
>TRBJ2-1|TRBV2|-|-
TGTGCCGCCCCCTTTGGCCCCTACAATGAGCAGTTCTTC
CAAPFGPYNEQFF
>TRBJ2-7|TRBV2|-|TRBD2
TGTGCCAGCAGAGGACTAGCGGGGGACGAGCAGTACTTC
CASRGLAGDEQYF
>TRBJ2-7|TRBV11-3|once|TRBD1
TGTGCCAGCAGCCAGGACAGGTCCTACGAGCAGTACTTC
CASSQDRSYEQYF
>TRBJ2-3|TRBV4-1|once|-
TGCGCCAGCAGCCAAGAGGGCCCTGGCACAGATACGCAGTATTTT
CASSQEGPGTDTQYF
>TRBJ1-1|TRBV7-8|-|-
TGTGCCAGCAGCCAGCAGGGAGGGGGGGCAGCTTTCTTT
CASSQQGGGAAFF
>TRBJ1-6|TRBV13|-|-
TGTGCCAGCAGCCGCACCGGGGGAGGATATTCACCCCTCCACTTT
CASSRTGGGYSPLHF
>TRBJ2-7|TRBV5-1|-|TRBD1
TGCGCCAGCAGCCATGGGGACAGCCTCTACGAGCAGTACTTC
CASSHGDSLYEQYF
>TRBJ1-6|TRBV5-1|-|TRBD1
TGCGCCAGCAGTTCCATCACAGGGGATGGGAGTTCACCCCTCCACTTT
CASSSITGDGSSPLHF
>TRBJ2-1|TRBV11-3|-|TRBD1
TGTGCCAGCAGCTTGACAGGGGGCGATTTCAATGAGCAGTTCTTC
CASSLTGGDFNEQFF
>TRBJ2-3|TRBV25-1|-|-
TGTGCCAGCAGAGGGGAAGGCCTCACAGATACGCAGTATTTT
CASRGEGLTDTQYF
>TRBJ2-3|TRBV5-1|-|TRBD2
TGCGCCAGCAGCTGGGAGCGGGGGGGCAAACATACGCAGTATTTT
CASSWERGGKHTQYF
>TRBJ2-7|TRBV1|-|-
TGCACCAGCAGCCAAGCACGGCTAGCGGGGGACTACGAGCAGTACTTC
CTSSQARLAGDYEQYF
>TRBJ2-3|TRBV30|-|-
TGTGCCTGGAGTGTTCGGGGGTACCGCCCAGATACGCAGTATTTT
CAWSVRGYRPDTQYF
>TRBJ2-2|TRBV10-3|-|TRBD2
TGTGCCATCAGTGATGCCGGGACTAGGGGCCGGGAGCTGTTTTTT
CAISDAGTRGRELFF
>TRBJ2-3|TRBV7-3|-|-
TGTGCCAGCAGCTTATTGGAGGATACGCAGTATTTT
CASSLLEDTQYF
>TRBJ2-7|TRBV5-6|-|-
TGTGCCAGCAGCTTCTTACAGGGAATTGGGCCCTACGAGCAGTACTTC
CASSFLQGIGPYEQYF
>TRBJ2-3|TRBV30|once|-
TGTGCCTGGAGAAGAGGCCGTCTTAAAAAGGGGGCAGATACGCAGTATTTT
CAWRRGRLKKGADTQYF
>TRBJ2-5|TRBV9|-|-
TGTGCCAGCAGCGTAGGACTGGTGCGGGCGGAAGGGGAGACCCAGTACTTC
CASSVGLVRAEGETQYF
>TRBJ1-5|TRBV5-6|-|TRBD1
TGTGCCAGCAGCTCCCGGGACAGGGGGCGAGTATCAAATCAGCCCCAGCATTTT
CASSSRDRGRVSNQPQHF
>TRBJ1-1|TRBV30|-|-
TGTGCGGGGACGGGGGGGGACACTGAAGCTTTCTTT
CAGTGGDTEAFF
>TRBJ2-7|TRBV29-1|many|-
TGCAGCGTAAAAGGGGCGTCCTACGAGCAGTACTTC
CSVKGASYEQYF
>TRBJ2-2|TRBV7-9|few|TRBD1
TGTGCCAGCAGGGATGGACAGGGGAGCCCCGGGGAGCTGTTTTTT
CASRDGQGSPGELFF
>TRBJ2-2|TRBV2|-|-
TGTGCCAGCACGCTAGGGGTAGGGGAGCTGTTTTTT
CASTLGVGELFF
>TRBJ1-5|TRBV5-1|-|-
TGCGCCAGCAGCGCCGACTCAACCAGCGGACAGCCCCAGCATTTT
CASSADSTSGQPQHF
>TRBJ2-7|TRBV5-4|-|-
TGTGCCAGCAGCGGTCGGGGGGGACAGGGCCAATCCTACGAGCAGTACTTC
CASSGRGGQGQSYEQYF
>TRBJ2-3|TRBV7-2|-|TRBD2
TGTGCCAGCAGCTTTCTAGCGGGGCTACCCACAGATACGCAGTATTTT
CASSFLAGLPTDTQYF
>TRBJ1-2|TRBV4-2|few|-
TGTGCCAGCAGCCAAGACAGGCAGGGTGGCGGCTACACCTTC
CASSQDRQGGGYTF
>TRBJ1-1|TRBV29-1|-|-
TGCAGCGGACGAGGGGGTTTGAACACTGAAGCTTTCTTT
CSGRGGLNTEAFF
>TRBJ1-1|TRBV18|few|TRBD1
TGTGCCAGCTCCGAGGGGGCGCCAACTGAAGCTTTCTTT
CASSEGAPTEAFF
>TRBJ1-5|TRBV7-9|-|-
TGTGCCAGCAGCTTCGGGGGGGGCGATCAGCCCCAGCATTTT
CASSFGGGDQPQHF
>TRBJ2-7|TRBV7-8|-|-
TGTGCCAGCAGCTTAGTACAGGGAACCTACGAGCAGTACTTC
CASSLVQGTYEQYF
>TRBJ2-7|TRBV5-1|-|TRBD1
TGCGCCAGCAGCGAGACAAAGGACAGGGTCGACGAGCAGTACTTC
CASSETKDRVDEQYF
>TRBJ1-1|TRBV4-3|-|-
TGCGCCAGCAGCCAAGGATTGGGGGCCCTAGGGACTGAAGCTTTCTTT
CASSQGLGALGTEAFF
>TRBJ2-1|TRBV5-4|-|TRBD1
TGTGCCAGCAGCTCCCGGGACAGGGCGAGCAATGAGCAGTTCTTC
CASSSRDRASNEQFF
>TRBJ1-4|TRBV19|-|-
TGTGCCAGTAGTATTGGGGGGGGCGTGAGAAAACTGTTTTTT
CASSIGGGVRKLFF
>TRBJ1-6|TRBV6-1|-|-
TGTGCCAGCAGTGATATTAGGGGACTAATTAGCTCCTATAATTCACCCCTCCACTTT
CASSDIRGLISSYNSPLHF